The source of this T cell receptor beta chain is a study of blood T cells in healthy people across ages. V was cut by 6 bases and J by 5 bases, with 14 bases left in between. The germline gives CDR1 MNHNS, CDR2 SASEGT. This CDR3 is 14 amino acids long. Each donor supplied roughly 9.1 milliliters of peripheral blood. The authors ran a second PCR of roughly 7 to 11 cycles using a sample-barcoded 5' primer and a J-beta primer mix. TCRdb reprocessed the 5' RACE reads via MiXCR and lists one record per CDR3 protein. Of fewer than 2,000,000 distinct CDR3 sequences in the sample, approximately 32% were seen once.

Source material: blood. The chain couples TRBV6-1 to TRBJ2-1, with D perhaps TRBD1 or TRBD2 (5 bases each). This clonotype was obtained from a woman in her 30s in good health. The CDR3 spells CASRPRGLNNEQFF. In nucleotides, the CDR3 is TGTGCCAGCAGGCCCCGGGGCCTTAACAATGAGCAGTTCTTC.